These 6 T cell receptor beta chains were sequenced from one sample in a study of long-term antiretroviral therapy in people with HIV (dated by TCRdb to between 2021 and 2023). The immunoSEQ hsTCRB v3.0 assay was used at survey level resolution to sequence the TRB variable region. Not all clones reach the TCRdb copy of this immuneACCESS table, which keeps in-frame sequences only. Checked studies attribute under half of the gap to unresolved V genes and leave the rest unexplained. The sample table shows 30,000 to 40,000 clones, and 65% to 90% are seen once. Approximately 14% of the sample is taken by the ten largest. The source was unsorted PBMCs, collected 0.3 years after starting antiretroviral therapy. These TCRs come from a man between 18 and 29 years old with HIV.

This clone was observed a few times. The genes are TRBV5-1 and TRBJ1-1, with D uncertain. CDR3 length: 14 amino acids. Germline V gene data show CDR1 as SGHRS and CDR2 as YFSETQ. V was pared by 0 bases and J by 6 bases, with 12 bases between. In DNA, the CDR3 is TGCGCCAGCAGCTTGGCCTACGGCGACGCTGAAGCTTTCTTT. This encodes CASSLAYGDAEAFF.

V usage is TRBV9 and J usage is TRBJ1-3; perhaps TRBD1 as D (6 bases). There are 17 residues in the CDR3. Germline V gene sequence: CDR1 SGDLS, CDR2 YYNGEE. V shed 0 bases and J shed 2 bases, with 15 bases lying between them. The CDR3 DNA sequence: TGTGCCAGCAGCGTAGCCCAGGGGCTATCCCCTGGAAACACCATATATTTT. This gives the protein CASSVAQGLSPGNTIYF.

This clone was observed a few times. V is TRBV6-1 and J is TRBJ2-7, with 8 bases fitting TRBD1. CDR3 length: 14 amino acids. CDR1 and CDR2 (germline): MNHNS, SASEGT. Germline trimming cut 7 bases from V and 1 base from J; bases unmatched to any gene: 6. DNA of the CDR3: TGTGCCAGCACTGACAGGGGAGATTCCTACGAGCAGTACTTC. Protein sequence: CASTDRGDSYEQYF.

The rearrangement joins TRBV27 to TRBJ2-7; D remains ambiguous. V lost 3 bases and J 2 bases, leaving 11 bases between the germline ends. The CDR3 length is 14 residues. Per the germline V gene, CDR1 is MNHEY and CDR2 is SMNVEV (reference sequence). CDR3 in amino acids: CASSLGFRTYEQYF. DNA for the CDR3: TGTGCCAGCAGTTTGGGATTTAGAACCTACGAGCAGTACTTC.

The genes are TRBV27 and TRBJ2-5, with D perhaps being TRBD1 or TRBD2 (5 bases each). V was shortened by 4 bases and J by 2 bases, with 14 bases between the two germline ends. Germline-derived CDR1 and CDR2 are MNHEY and SMNVEV (reference sequence). The CDR3 spans 15 residues. The CDR3 sequence is CASSSEGTLQETQYF. CDR3 coding DNA: TGTGCCAGCAGTTCGGAAGGGACGTTGCAAGAGACCCAGTACTTC.

This sequence joins TRBV6-6 and TRBJ2-7; maybe TRBD2 (6 bases). The V and J ends lost 8 bases and 0 bases respectively, with 14 bases between them. Looked up from germline, CDR1 is MNHNY and CDR2 is SVGAGI (reference sequence). This CDR3 is 14 amino acids long. The CDR3 region has the DNA TGTGCCAGCGCTCGGGGGATAAGCTCCTACGAGCAGTACTTC. This sequence encodes CASARGISSYEQYF.